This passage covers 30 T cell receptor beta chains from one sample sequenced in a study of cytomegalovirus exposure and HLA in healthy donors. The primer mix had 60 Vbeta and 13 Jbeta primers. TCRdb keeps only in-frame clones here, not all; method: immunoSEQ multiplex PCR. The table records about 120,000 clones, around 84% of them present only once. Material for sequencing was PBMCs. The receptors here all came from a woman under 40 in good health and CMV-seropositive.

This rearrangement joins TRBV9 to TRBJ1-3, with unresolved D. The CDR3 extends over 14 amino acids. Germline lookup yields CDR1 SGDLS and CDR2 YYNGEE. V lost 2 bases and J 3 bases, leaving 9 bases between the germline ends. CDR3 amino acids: CASSVEGNGNTIYF. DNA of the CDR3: TGTGCCAGCAGCGTTGAGGGAAATGGAAACACCATATATTTT.

This chain's CDR3 is CASSVEGRGRDEQYF. CDR3 in DNA: TGTGCCAGCAGCGTAGAGGGAAGGGGGCGGGACGAGCAGTACTTC. This chain joins TRBV9 and TRBJ2-7; 7 bases are a match to TRBD1. Germline-derived CDR1 and CDR2 are SGDLS and YYNGEE. V shed 0 bases, J shed 5 bases, and the junction held 8 bases outside the gene matches. This CDR3 spans 15 amino acids.

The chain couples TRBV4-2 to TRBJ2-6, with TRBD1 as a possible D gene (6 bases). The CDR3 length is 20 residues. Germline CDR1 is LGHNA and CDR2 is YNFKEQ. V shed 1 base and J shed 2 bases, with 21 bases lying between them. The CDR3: CASSQVFMGAQGPGANVLTF. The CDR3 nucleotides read TGTGCCAGCAGCCAAGTGTTTATGGGGGCTCAGGGGCCTGGGGCCAACGTCCTGACTTTC.

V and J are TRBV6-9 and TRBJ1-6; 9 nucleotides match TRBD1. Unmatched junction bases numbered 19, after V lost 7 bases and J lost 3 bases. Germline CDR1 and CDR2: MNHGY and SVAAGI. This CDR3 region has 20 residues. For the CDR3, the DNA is TGTGCCAGCACCGAAAGGGGACAGGGAATCCCTCATAACTATAATTCACCCCTCCACTTT. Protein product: CASTERGQGIPHNYNSPLHF.

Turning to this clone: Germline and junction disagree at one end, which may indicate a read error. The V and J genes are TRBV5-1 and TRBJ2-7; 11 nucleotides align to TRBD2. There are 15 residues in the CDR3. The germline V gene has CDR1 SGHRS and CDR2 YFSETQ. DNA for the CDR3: TGCGCCAGCAGCCCCGGGACTAGCGGAGAGGTCATCTCTCACTTC. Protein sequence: CASSPGTSGEVISHF. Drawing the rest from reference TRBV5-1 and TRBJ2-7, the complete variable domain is KAGVTQTPRYLIKTRGQQVTLSCSPISGHRSVSWYQQTPGQGLQFLFEYFSETQRNKGNFPGRFSGRQFSNSRSEMNVSTLELGDSALYLCASSPGTSGEVISHFGPGTRLTVT.

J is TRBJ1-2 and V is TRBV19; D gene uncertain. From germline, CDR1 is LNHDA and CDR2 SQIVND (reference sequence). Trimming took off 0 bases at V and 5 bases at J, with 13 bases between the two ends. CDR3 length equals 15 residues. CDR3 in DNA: TGTGCCAGTAGTATAGATCTACGGACTCGGTATGGCTACACCTTC. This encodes CASSIDLRTRYGYTF.

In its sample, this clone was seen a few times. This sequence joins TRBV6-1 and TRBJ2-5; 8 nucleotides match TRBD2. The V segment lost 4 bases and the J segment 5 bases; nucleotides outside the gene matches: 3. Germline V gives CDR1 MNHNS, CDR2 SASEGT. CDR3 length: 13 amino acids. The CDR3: CASSGTSRETQYF. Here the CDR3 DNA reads TGTGCCAGCAGTGGGACTAGCAGGGAGACCCAGTACTTC.

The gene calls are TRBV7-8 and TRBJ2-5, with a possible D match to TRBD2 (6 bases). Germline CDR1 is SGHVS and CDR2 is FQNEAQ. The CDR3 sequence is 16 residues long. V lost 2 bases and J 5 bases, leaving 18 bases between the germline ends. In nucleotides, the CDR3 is TGTGCCAGCAGCTTATCTAGCGTCAGGTTAGGTGAGACCCAGTACTTC. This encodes CASSLSSVRLGETQYF.

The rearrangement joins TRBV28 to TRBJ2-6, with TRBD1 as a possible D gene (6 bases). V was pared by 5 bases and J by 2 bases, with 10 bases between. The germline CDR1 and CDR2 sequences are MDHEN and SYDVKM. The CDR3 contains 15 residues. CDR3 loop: CASSQYRAGANVLTF. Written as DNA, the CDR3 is TGTGCCAGCAGTCAGTACAGGGCTGGGGCCAACGTCCTGACTTTC. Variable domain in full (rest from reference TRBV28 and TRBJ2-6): DVKVTQSSRYLVKRTGEKVFLECVQDMDHENMFWYRQDPGLGLRLIYFSYDVKMKEKGDIPEGYSVSREKKERFSLILESASTNQTSMYLCASSQYRAGANVLTFGAGSRLTVL.

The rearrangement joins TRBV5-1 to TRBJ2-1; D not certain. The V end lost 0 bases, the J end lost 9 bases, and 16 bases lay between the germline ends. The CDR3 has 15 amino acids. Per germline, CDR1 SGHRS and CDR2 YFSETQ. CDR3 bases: TGCGCCAGCAGCTTGGTCGGGTCCTCGGAATCTGAGCAGTTCTTC. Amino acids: CASSLVGSSESEQFF.

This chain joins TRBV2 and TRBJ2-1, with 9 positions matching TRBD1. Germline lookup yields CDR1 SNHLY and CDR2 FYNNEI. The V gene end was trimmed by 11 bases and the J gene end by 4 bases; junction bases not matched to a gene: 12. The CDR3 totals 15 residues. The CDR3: CAGSAGTGKYNEQFF. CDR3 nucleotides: TGTGCCGGATCCGCCGGGACAGGGAAATACAATGAGCAGTTCTTC.

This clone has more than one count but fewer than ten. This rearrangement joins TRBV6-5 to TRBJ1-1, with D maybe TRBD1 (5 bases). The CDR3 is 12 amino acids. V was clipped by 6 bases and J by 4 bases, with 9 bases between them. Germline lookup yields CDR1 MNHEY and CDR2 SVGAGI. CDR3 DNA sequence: TGTGCCAGCAGCCAGGGAAGCACTGAAGCTTTCTTT. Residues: CASSQGSTEAFF.

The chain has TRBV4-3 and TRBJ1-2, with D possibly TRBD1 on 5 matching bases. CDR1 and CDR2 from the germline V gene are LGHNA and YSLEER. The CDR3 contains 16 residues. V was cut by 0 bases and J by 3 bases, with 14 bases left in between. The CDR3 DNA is TGCGCCAGCAGCCAAGAAAGGGGCAGGCGCTACTATGGCTACACCTTC. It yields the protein CASSQERGRRYYGYTF.

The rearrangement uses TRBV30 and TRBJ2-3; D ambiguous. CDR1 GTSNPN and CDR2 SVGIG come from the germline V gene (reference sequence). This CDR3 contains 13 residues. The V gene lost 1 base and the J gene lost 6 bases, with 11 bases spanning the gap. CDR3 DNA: TGTGCCTGGAGTGCAGCGACCCGGGATACGCAGTATTTT. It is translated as CAWSAATRDTQYF.

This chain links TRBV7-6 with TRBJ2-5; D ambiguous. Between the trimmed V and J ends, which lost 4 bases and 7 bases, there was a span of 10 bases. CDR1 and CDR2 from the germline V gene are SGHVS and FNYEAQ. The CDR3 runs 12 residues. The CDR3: CASSSPPGTQYF. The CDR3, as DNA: TGTGCCAGCAGCTCTCCACCGGGGACCCAGTACTTC.

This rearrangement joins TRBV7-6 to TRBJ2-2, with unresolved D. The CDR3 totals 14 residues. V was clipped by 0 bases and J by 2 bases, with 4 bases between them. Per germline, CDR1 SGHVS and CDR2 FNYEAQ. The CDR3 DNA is TGTGCCAGCAGCTTAGCCCAAAACACCGGGGAGCTGTTTTTT. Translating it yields CASSLAQNTGELFF.

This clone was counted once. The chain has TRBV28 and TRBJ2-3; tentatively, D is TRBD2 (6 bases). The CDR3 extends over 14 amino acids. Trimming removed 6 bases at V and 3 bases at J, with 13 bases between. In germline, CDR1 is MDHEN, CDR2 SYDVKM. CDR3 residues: CASSRGGQTDTQYF. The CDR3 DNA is TGTGCCAGCAGCCGGGGAGGTCAGACAGATACGCAGTATTTT.

The CDR3 DNA is TGTGCCAGCAGTCCCGATCAGGGTCTCTCCTACGAGCAGTACTTC. Protein: CASSPDQGLSYEQYF. The rearrangement joins TRBV2 to TRBJ2-7; a weak D match, TRBD1 (5 bases). Per the germline V gene, CDR1 is SNHLY and CDR2 is FYNNEI. The CDR3 has 15 amino acids. Between the trimmed V and J ends, which lost 5 bases and 0 bases, there was a span of 14 bases.

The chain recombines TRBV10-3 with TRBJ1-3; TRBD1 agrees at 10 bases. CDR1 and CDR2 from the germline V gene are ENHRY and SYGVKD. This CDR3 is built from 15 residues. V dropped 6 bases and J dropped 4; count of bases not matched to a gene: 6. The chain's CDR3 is CAISESGQGGNTIYF. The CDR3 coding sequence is TGTGCCATCAGCGAATCGGGACAGGGGGGAAACACCATATATTTT.

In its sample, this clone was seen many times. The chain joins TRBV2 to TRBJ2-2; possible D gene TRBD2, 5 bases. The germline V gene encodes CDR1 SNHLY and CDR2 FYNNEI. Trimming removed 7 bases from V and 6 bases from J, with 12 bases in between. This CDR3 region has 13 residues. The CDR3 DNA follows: TGTGCCAGCAAGGACCCGAGGGCCGGGGAGCTGTTTTTT. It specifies CASKDPRAGELFF.

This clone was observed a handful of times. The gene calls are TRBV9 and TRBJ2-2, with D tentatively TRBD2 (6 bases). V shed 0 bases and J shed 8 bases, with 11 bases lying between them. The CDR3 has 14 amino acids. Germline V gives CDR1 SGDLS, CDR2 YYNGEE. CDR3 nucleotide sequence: TGTGCCAGCAGCGTAGTACGGGAGTCGGGGGAGCTGTTTTTT. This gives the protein CASSVVRESGELFF.

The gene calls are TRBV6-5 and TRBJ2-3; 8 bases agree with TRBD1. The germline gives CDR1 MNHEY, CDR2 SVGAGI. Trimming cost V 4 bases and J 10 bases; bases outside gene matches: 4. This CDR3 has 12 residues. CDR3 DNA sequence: TGTGCCAGCAGTTCACAGGGGGAGTCGCAGTATTTT. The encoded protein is CASSSQGESQYF.

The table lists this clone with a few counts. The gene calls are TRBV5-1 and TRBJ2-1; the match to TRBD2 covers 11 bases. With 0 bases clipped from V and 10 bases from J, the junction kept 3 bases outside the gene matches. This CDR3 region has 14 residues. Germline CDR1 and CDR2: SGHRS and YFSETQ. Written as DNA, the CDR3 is TGCGCCAGCAGCTTGGAGGCTAGCGGGGGGGAGCAGTTCTTC. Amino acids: CASSLEASGGEQFF.

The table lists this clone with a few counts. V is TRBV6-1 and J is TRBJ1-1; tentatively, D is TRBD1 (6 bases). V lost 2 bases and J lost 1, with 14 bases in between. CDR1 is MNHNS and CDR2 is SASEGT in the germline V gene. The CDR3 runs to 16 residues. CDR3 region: CASSESWGGANTEAFF. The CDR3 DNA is TGTGCCAGCAGTGAAAGCTGGGGGGGGGCGAACACTGAAGCTTTCTTT.

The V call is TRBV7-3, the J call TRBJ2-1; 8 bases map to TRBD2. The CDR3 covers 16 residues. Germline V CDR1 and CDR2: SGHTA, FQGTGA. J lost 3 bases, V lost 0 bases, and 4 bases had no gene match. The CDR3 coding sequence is TGTGCCAGCAGCTTAACGTCCGGGGGGGGCTACAATGAGCAGTTCTTC. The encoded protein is CASSLTSGGGYNEQFF.

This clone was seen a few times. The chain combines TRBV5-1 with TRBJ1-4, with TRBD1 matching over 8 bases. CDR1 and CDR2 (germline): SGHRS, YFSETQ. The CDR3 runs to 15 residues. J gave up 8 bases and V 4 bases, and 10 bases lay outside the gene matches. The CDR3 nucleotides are TGCGCCAGCAGCACCATGACAGGGGCGGGAGAAAAACTGTTTTTT. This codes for CASSTMTGAGEKLFF.

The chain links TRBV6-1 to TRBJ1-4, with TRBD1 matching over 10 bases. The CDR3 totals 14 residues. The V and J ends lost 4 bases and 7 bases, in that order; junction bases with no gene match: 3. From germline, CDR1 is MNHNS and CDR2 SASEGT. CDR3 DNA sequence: TGTGCCAGCAGTGTTGGGACAGGGGTTGAAAAACTGTTTTTT. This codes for CASSVGTGVEKLFF.

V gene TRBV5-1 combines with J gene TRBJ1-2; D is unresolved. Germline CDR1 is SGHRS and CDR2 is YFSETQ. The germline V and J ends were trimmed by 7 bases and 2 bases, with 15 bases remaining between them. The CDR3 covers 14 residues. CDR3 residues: CASSLSWQNYGYTF. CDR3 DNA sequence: TGCGCCAGCTCCCTGTCGTGGCAGAACTATGGCTACACCTTC.

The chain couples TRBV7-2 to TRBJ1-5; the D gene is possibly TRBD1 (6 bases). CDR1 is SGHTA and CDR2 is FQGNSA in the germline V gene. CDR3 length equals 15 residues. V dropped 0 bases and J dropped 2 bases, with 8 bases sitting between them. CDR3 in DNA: TGTGCCAGCAGCTTAGCCTACAGGGGCAATCAGCCCCAGCATTTT. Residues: CASSLAYRGNQPQHF.

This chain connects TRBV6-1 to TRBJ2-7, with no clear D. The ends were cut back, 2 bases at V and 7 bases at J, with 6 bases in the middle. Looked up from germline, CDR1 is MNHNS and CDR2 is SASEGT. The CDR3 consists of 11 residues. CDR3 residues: CASSELREQYF. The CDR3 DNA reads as TGTGCCAGCAGTGAATTGAGGGAGCAGTACTTC.